Below are 7 T cell receptor beta chains sequenced from a single sample in a study of cytomegalovirus exposure and HLA in healthy donors. Primers for the PCR totalled 60 Vbeta and 13 Jbeta. TCRdb's table, derived via immunoSEQ multiplex PCR, lists solely in-frame clones and lacks some. The data show 70,000 to 100,000 clones, approximately 80% seen once. The specimen was PBMCs. The source is a man aged 18 to 30 in good health and CMV-seronegative.

The chain links TRBV19 to TRBJ2-2, with 8 bases fitting TRBD2. The CDR3 has 16 amino acids. With 5 bases clipped from V and 8 bases from J, the junction kept 13 bases outside the gene matches. Per germline, CDR1 LNHDA and CDR2 SQIVND (reference sequence). CDR3 coding DNA: TGTGCCAGTAGTGGAGGAGCGGGGGCCGTACCTGGGGAGCTGTTTTTT. Its translation: CASSGGAGAVPGELFF.

The chain combines TRBV19 with TRBJ2-6; 12 bases are shared with TRBD2. This CDR3 spans 18 amino acids. The junction had 4 bases not matched to a gene; V was cut back by 4 bases and J by 0 bases. Germline V gene sequence: CDR1 LNHDA, CDR2 SQIVND (reference sequence). The CDR3 DNA reads as TGTGCCAGTAGTAAAGGACTAGCGGGGAGCTCTGGGGCCAACGTCCTGACTTTC. Its translation is CASSKGLAGSSGANVLTF.

In its sample, this clone was seen a few times. The gene calls are TRBV11-2 and TRBJ1-2; D is possibly TRBD1 (5 bases). The CDR3 covers 14 residues. Germline CDR1 is SGHAT and CDR2 is FQNNGV. With 2 bases removed from V and 8 bases from J, the gap between germline ends came to 15 bases. The CDR3 protein is CASSLNRRANGYTF. In nucleotides, the CDR3 is TGTGCCAGCAGCTTAAACAGGAGAGCGAACGGCTACACCTTC.

In the case of this clone: The junction differs from germline at one of its ends, possibly a read error. The J gene is TRBJ1-5, the V gene TRBV7-9; D possibly corresponds to TRBD1 (6 bases). The CDR3 contains 16 residues. Per the germline V gene, CDR1 is SEHNR and CDR2 is FQNEAQ (reference sequence). CDR3 residues: CSSSRAGAASNQPQHF. The CDR3 DNA reads as TGTTCCAGCAGTCGCGCGGGGGCAGCGAGCAATCAGCCCCAGCATTTT.

The chain has TRBV10-3 and TRBJ1-5, with 11 bases identical to TRBD1. Losses at the gene ends were 2 bases for V and 6 bases for J; bases not matched to a gene: 3. CDR3 length: 15 amino acids. CDR1 ENHRY and CDR2 SYGVKD come from the germline V gene. The chain's CDR3 is CAISEGDRGSQPQHF. CDR3 nucleotides: TGTGCCATCAGTGAGGGGGACAGGGGGAGTCAGCCCCAGCATTTT.

Here the CDR3 reads CASRSSGGDSDTQYF. The CDR3 region has the DNA TGTGCCAGTAGGAGTAGCGGGGGGGACTCAGATACGCAGTATTTT. The genes are TRBV5-4 and TRBJ2-3, with 11 bases that match TRBD2. CDR1 and CDR2 from the germline V gene are SGHNT and YYREEE (reference sequence). CDR3 size: 15 residues. The V segment lost 8 bases and the J segment 4 bases; nucleotides outside the gene matches: 9. The complete variable domain, with remaining parts taken from reference TRBV5-4 and TRBJ2-3, reads ETGVTQSPTHLIKTRGQQVTLRCSSQSGHNTVSWYQQALGQGPQFIFQYYREEENGRGNFPPRFSGLQFPNYSSELNVNALELDDSALYLCASRSSGGDSDTQYFGPGTRLTVL.

This sequence joins TRBV7-9 and TRBJ2-5, with 7 bases aligning to TRBD1. The J call is uncertain, as TRBJ2-7 better fits the DNA end. The CDR3 totals 17 residues. CDR1 and CDR2 from the germline V gene are SEHNR and FQNEAQ (reference sequence). CDR3 sequence reads: CASSSRLGTEKYYEQYF. CDR3 nucleotide sequence: TGTGCCAGCAGCTCCCGACTCGGGACAGAGAAATACTACGAGCAGTACTTC.